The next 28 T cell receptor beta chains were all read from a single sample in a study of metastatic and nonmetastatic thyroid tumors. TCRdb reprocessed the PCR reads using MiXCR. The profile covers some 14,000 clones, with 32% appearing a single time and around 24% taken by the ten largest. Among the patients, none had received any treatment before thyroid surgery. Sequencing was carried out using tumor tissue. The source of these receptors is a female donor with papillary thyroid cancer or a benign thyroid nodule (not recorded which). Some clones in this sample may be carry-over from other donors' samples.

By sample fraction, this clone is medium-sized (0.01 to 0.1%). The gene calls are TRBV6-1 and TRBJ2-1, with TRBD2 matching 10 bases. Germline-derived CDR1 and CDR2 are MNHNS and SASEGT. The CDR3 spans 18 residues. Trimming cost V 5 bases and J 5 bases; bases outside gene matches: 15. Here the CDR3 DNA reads TGTGCCAGCAGTCAATTATCTTCCGGGACTAGCGTACACAATGAGCAGTTCTTC. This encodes CASSQLSSGTSVHNEQFF.

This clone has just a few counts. As DNA, the CDR3 is TGTGCCAGCCACAACCCCGGGACTAGCGGCTACGAGCAGTACTTC. It yields the protein CASHNPGTSGYEQYF. The rearrangement links TRBV2 to TRBJ2-7; 11 nucleotides align to TRBD2. The CDR3 is 15 residues long. Germline loops: CDR1 SNHLY, CDR2 FYNNEI. J lost 3 bases, V lost 8 bases, and 9 bases had no gene match. The full variable domain, rest sourced from reference TRBV2 and TRBJ2-7, is EPEVTQTPSHQVTQMGQEVILRCVPISNHLYFYWYRQILGQKVEFLVSFYNNEISEKSEIFDDQFSVERPDGSNFTLKIRSTKLEDSAMYFCASHNPGTSGYEQYFGPGTRLTVT.

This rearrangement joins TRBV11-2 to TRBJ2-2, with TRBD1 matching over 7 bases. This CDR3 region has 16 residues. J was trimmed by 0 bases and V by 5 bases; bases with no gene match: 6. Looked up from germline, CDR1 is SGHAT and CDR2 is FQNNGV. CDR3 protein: CASSQTGFPNTGELFF. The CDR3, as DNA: TGTGCCAGCAGCCAGACAGGGTTCCCGAACACCGGGGAGCTGTTTTTT.

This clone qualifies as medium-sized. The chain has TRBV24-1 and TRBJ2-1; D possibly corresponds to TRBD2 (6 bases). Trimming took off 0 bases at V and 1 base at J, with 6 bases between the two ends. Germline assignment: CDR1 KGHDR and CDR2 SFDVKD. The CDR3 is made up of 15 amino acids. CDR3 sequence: CATSDLGGSYNEQFF. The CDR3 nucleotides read TGTGCCACCAGTGATTTGGGGGGGTCCTACAATGAGCAGTTCTTC.

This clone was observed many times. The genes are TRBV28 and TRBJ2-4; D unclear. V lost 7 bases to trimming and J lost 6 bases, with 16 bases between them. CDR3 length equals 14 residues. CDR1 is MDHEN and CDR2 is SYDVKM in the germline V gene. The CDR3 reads CASTPGLQRNIQYF. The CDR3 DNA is TGTGCCAGCACACCAGGTCTCCAAAGAAACATTCAGTACTTC.

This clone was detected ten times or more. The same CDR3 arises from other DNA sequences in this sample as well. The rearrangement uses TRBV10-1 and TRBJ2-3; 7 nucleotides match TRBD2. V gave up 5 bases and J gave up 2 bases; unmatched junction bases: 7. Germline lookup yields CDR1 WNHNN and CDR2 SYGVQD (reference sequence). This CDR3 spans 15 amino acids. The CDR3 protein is CASSKGGSVTDTQYF. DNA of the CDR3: TGCGCCAGCAGTAAGGGCGGGAGCGTCACAGATACGCAGTATTTT.

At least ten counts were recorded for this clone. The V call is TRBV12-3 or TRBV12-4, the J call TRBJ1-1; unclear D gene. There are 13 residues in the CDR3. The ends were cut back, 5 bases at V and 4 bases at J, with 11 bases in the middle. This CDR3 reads CASSRAGSTEAFF. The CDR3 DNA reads TGTGCCAGCAGTCGAGCCGGGAGCACTGAAGCTTTCTTT.

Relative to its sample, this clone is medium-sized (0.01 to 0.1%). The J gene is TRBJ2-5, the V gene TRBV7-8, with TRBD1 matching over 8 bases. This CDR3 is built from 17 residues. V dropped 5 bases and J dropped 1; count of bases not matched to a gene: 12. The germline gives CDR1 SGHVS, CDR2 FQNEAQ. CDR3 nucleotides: TGTGCCAGCAGCGCCAGGACAGGGAGTGGAGTCCAAGAGACCCAGTACTTC. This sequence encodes CASSARTGSGVQETQYF. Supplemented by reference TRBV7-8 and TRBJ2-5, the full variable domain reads GAGVSQSPRYKVAKRGQDVALRCDPISGHVSLFWYQQALGQGPEFLTYFQNEAQLDKSGLPSDRFFAERPEGSVSTLKIQRTQQEDSAVYLCASSARTGSGVQETQYFGPGTRLLVL.

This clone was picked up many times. The CDR3 protein is CASSYSGQGNAEAFF. The CDR3 DNA sequence: TGTGCCAGCAGTTACTCTGGACAGGGAAACGCTGAAGCTTTCTTT. This chain uses TRBV6-5 with TRBJ1-1, with 8 bases lining up with TRBD1. V dropped 0 bases and J dropped 6; count of bases not matched to a gene: 6. This CDR3 region has 15 residues. Germline CDR1 reads MNHEY; CDR2 reads SVGAGI.

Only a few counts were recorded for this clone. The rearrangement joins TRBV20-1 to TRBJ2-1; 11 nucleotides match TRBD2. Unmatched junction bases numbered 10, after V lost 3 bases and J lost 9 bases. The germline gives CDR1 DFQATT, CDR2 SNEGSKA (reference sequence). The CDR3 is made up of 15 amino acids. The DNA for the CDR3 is TGCAGTGCTAGGATACTAGCGGGAGTGAGGGGTGAGCAGTTCTTC. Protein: CSARILAGVRGEQFF.

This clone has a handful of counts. CDR3 sequence: CASGPGQGRNEQYF. The CDR3 DNA sequence: TGTGCTAGTGGTCCGGGACAGGGGCGGAACGAGCAGTACTTC. This rearrangement joins TRBV12-5 to TRBJ2-7; 10 positions match TRBD1. This CDR3 spans 14 amino acids. The V segment lost 5 bases and the J segment 5 bases; nucleotides outside the gene matches: 6. CDR1 is LGHNT and CDR2 is FRNRAP in the germline V gene. Filled out from reference TRBV12-5 and TRBJ2-7, the complete variable domain reads DARVTQTPRHKVTEMGQEVTMRCQPILGHNTVFWYRQTMMQGLELLAYFRNRAPLDDSGMPKDRFSAEMPDATLATLKIQPSEPRDSAVYFCASGPGQGRNEQYFGPGTRLTVT.

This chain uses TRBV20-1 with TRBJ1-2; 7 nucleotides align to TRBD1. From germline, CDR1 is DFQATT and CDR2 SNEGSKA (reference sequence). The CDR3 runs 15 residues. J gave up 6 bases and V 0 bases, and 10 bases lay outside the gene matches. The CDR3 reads CSARDRSTGEDGYTF. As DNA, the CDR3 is TGCAGTGCTAGAGATAGATCCACAGGGGAGGATGGCTACACCTTC.

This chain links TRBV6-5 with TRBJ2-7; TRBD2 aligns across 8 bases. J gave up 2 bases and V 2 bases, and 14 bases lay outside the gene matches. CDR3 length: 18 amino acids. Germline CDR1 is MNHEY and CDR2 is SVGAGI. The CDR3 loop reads CASSYTVLSSGRTYEQYF. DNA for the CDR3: TGTGCCAGCAGTTACACGGTCCTGTCCAGCGGGAGAACCTACGAGCAGTACTTC.

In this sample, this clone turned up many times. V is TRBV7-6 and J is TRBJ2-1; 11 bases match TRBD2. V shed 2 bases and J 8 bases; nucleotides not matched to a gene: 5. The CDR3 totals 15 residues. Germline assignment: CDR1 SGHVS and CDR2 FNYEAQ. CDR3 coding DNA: TGTGCCAGCAGCTTAAGCACTAGCGGGAGCTATGAGCAGTTCTTC. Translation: CASSLSTSGSYEQFF.

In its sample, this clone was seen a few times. The CDR3 loop reads CATSRGSGEQYF. The CDR3 DNA sequence: TGTGCCACCAGCAGAGGGTCCGGGGAGCAGTACTTC. The V call is TRBV15, the J call TRBJ2-7, with D uncertain. The germline gives CDR1 LNHNV, CDR2 YYDKDF (reference sequence). The CDR3 is 12 amino acids. Trimming removed 1 base from V and 7 bases from J, with 8 bases in between.

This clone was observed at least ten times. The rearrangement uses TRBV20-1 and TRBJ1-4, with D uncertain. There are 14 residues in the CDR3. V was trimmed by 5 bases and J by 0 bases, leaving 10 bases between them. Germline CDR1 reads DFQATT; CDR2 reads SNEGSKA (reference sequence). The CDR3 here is CSAPRPSTNEKLFF. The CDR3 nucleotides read TGCAGTGCTCCCCGGCCCTCAACTAATGAAAAACTGTTTTTT.

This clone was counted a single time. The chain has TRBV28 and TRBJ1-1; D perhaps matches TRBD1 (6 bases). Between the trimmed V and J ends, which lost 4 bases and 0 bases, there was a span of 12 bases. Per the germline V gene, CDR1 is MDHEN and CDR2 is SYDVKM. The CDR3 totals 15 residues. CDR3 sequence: CASSSSGTLNTEAFF. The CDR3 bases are TGTGCCAGCAGTTCGTCCGGGACATTGAACACTGAAGCTTTCTTT. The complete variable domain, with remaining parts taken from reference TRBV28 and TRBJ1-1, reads DVKVTQSSRYLVKRTGEKVFLECVQDMDHENMFWYRQDPGLGLRLIYFSYDVKMKEKGDIPEGYSVSREKKERFSLILESASTNQTSMYLCASSSSGTLNTEAFFGQGTRLTVV.

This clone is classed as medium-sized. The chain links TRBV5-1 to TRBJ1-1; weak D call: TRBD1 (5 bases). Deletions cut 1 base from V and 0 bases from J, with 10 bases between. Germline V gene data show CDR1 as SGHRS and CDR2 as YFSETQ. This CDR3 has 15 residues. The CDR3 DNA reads TGCGCCAGCAGCTTGCCAGGGCCCTTGAACACTGAAGCTTTCTTT. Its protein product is CASSLPGPLNTEAFF.

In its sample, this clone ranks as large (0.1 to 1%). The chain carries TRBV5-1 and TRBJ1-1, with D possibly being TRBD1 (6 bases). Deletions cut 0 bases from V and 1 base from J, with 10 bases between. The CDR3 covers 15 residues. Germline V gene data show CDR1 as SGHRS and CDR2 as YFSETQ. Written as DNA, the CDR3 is TGCGCCAGCAGCTTGGCGGGACATAAGAACACTGAAGCTTTCTTT. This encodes CASSLAGHKNTEAFF. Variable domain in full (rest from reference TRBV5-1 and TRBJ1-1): KAGVTQTPRYLIKTRGQQVTLSCSPISGHRSVSWYQQTPGQGLQFLFEYFSETQRNKGNFPGRFSGRQFSNSRSEMNVSTLELGDSALYLCASSLAGHKNTEAFFGQGTRLTVV.

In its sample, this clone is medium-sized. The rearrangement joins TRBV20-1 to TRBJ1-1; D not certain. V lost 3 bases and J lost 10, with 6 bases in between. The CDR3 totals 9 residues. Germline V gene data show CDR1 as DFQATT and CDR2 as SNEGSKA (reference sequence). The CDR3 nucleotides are TGCAGTGCTAGTTATCCAGCTTTCTTT. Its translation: CSASYPAFF.

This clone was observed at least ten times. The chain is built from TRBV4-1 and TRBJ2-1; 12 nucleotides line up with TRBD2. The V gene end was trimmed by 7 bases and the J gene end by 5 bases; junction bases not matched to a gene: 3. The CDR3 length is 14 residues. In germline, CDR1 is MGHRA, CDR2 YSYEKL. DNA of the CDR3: TGCGCCAGCACCCGGACTAGCGGGAACAATGAGCAGTTCTTC. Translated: CASTRTSGNNEQFF.

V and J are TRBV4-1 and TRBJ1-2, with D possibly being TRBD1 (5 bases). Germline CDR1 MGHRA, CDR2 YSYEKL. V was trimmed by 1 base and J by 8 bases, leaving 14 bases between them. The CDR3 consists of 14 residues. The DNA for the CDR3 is TGCGCCAGCAGCCAAGTTCGGGGACTCCAGGGCTACACCTTC. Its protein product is CASSQVRGLQGYTF.

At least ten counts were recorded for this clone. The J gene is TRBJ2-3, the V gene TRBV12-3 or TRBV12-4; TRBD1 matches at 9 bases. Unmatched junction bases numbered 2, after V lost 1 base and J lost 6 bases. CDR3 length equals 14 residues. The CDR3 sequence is CASSLGTGVDTQYF. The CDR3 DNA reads TGTGCCAGCAGTTTAGGGACAGGGGTGGATACGCAGTATTTT.

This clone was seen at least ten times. The CDR3 loop reads CASSPTREEQFF. As DNA, the CDR3 is TGTGCCAGCAGCCCGACTAGGGAGGAGCAGTTCTTC. V is TRBV7-8 and J is TRBJ2-1, with a weak D call TRBD2 (6 bases). This CDR3 region has 12 residues. V was shortened by 5 bases and J by 10 bases, with 12 bases between the two germline ends. The germline V gene has CDR1 SGHVS and CDR2 FQNEAQ.

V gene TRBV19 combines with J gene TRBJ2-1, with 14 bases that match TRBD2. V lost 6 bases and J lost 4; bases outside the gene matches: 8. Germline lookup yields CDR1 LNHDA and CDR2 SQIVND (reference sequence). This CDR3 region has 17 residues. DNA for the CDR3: TGTGCCAGTAGCAAAGGGACTAGCGGGAGTAAGTACAATGAGCAGTTCTTC. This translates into CASSKGTSGSKYNEQFF.

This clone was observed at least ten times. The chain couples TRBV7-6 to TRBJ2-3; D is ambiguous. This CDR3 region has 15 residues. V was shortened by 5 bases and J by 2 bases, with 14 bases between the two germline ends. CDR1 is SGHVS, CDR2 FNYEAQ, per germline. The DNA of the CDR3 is TGTGCCAGCAGCCTTCTCGGACCCGCCACAGATACGCAGTATTTT. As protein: CASSLLGPATDTQYF.

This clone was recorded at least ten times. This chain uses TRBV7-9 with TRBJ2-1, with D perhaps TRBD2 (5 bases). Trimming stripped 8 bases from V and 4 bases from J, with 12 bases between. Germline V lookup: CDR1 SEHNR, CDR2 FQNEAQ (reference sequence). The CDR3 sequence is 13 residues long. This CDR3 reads CASGAGGYNEQFF. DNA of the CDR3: TGTGCCAGCGGCGCGGGCGGGTACAATGAGCAGTTCTTC. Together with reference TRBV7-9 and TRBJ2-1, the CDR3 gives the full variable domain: DTGVSQNPRHKITKRGQNVTFRCDPISEHNRLYWYRQTLGQGPEFLTYFQNEAQLEKSRLLSDRFSAERPKGSFSTLEIQRTEQGDSAMYLCASGAGGYNEQFFGPGTRLTVL.

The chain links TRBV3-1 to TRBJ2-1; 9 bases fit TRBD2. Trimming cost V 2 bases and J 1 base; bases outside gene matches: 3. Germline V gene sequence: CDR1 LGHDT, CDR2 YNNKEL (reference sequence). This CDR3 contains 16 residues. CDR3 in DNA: TGTGCCAGCAGCCAATCGCTAGCGGGGTCCTACAATGAGCAGTTCTTC. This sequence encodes CASSQSLAGSYNEQFF.